This T cell receptor (beta chain) was recorded in a study of T cell changes during pregnancy in multiple sclerosis. In this sample, this clone turned up many times. The protocol was immunoSEQ multiplex PCR, while the TCRdb copy is restricted to in-frame clones and leaves out a portion. The sample yields about 77,000 clones, 75% to 90% seen once. The CDR3 covers 13 residues. V trimming: 3 bases; J trimming: 9 bases; junction bases outside the gene matches: 9. CDR1 SGHDT and CDR2 YYEEEE come from the germline V gene. The receptor was derived from a female donor with multiple sclerosis, enrolled in a pregnancy study. V and J are TRBV5-6 and TRBJ2-7; TRBD2 aligns across 7 bases. The sequenced sample was peripheral blood, obtained before pregnancy. Here the CDR3 reads CASSWRGSTRQYF. For the CDR3, the DNA is TGTGCCAGCAGCTGGCGGGGGTCTACGAGGCAGTACTTC.